This T cell receptor beta chain derives from a study of T cell repertoires in cytomegalovirus infection. Study at large: A matching HLA type, together with CMV infection, was signaled by public TCR beta signatures.

Study-level points and caveats: HLA-C-restricted TCR beta clonotypes specific for CMV led the ex vivo response.

This clonotype showed up many times. The target antigen is unknown. TCRdb ran MiXCR on the reads and lists one entry per CDR3 protein. The sample has some 350,000 distinct CDR3 sequences, 15% to 20% seen once. This clonotype was sampled from a human donor in good health (CMV status not recorded). Some clones in this sample may be carry-over from other donors' samples. Sequencing input: PBMCs.

CDR3 loop: CASSLDRGDGGYGYTF. In DNA form, the CDR3 reads TGTGCCAGCAGTTTAGACAGGGGGGATGGGGGCTATGGCTACACCTTC. The rearrangement uses TRBV12-3 or TRBV12-4 and TRBJ1-2, with TRBD1 identical over 8 bases. CDR3 length equals 16 residues. J gave up 4 bases and V 1 base, and 8 bases lay outside the gene matches.